The entry that follows covers one T cell receptor beta chain sequence. Its antigen is not identified. The CDR3 is 15 amino acids. Germline assignment: CDR1 MNHEY and CDR2 SVGEGT. V lost 8 bases and J 7 bases, leaving 24 bases between the germline ends. This entry comes from a study of T cell responses to AZD1222 COVID-19 vaccine. Study-level findings and limits: Reports indicate that nearly half of spike-specific TCRs are directed at unmutated variant regions. Only after the peak T cell response were repertoires sampled.

Generated by immunoSEQ multiplex PCR, the TCRdb table keeps only in-frame clones and is missing some. The sample holds 140,000 or so clones, 88% seen once. The rearrangement uses TRBV6-2 or TRBV6-3 and TRBJ2-7, with D possibly being TRBD2 (6 bases). This material consisted of peripheral blood, taken 28 days after the second AZD1222 dose. This sequence originates from an adult who received the AZD1222 COVID-19 vaccine. The CDR3 loop is CASGLPLAGHGEQYF. CDR3 bases: TGTGCCAGCGGCCTCCCCTTGGCGGGGCACGGGGAGCAGTACTTC.